The T cell receptor beta chain described here comes from a study of beta chain features in type 1 diabetes (dated by TCRdb to the late 2010s). Concerning the study at large: No differences in mean age, gender distribution, total cell number or subset yield were found between patients and healthy donors. Regulatory and stem cell-like memory subsets were isolated from only 8 patients and roughly eight healthy donors, whereas naive and central memory subsets came from all 28 donors. Across all samples, approximately 98,000,000 sorted cells were examined, and cell number per subset correlated strongly with RNA yield. In the study, TCRB repertoires of sorted circulating CD4+ T cell subsets from recently diagnosed type 1 diabetes patients were compared with those of matched healthy donors. Results the study describes overall, beyond this receptor: At VDJ recombination sites, type 1 diabetes patients had fewer insertions and more deleted nucleotides, which implies abnormalities in thymic rearrangement. PCR may preferentially amplify shorter templates, but because patient and control samples were amplified and corrected together, any resulting skew would affect both groups equally. The naive, central memory and regulatory TCRB repertoires appeared to resemble one another more closely among patients than among healthy donors. Sequencing cDNA rather than genomic DNA could over-represent highly expressing activated cells, although activation and CD3 levels did not differ between groups. Because small numbers of individuals were included in the HLA sub-analyses, any influence of HLA type on TCRB rearrangement was left unresolved. In all four CD4+ subsets, TCRB CDR3 length was moderately but significantly shorter in type 1 diabetes patients.

Each donor gave one peripheral blood draw, around 0.12 L on average, collected into heparinised tubes. A BD FACSAria II was used to sort naive, central memory, regulatory and stem cell-like memory CD4+ T cells with a panel that included CD45RO, CCR7, CD25, CD127, CD95 and CD27. Every sorted population had a purity above 95%. PBMCs were separated immediately by Lymphoprep density gradient centrifugation and were stained directly, without being cultured. Samples were stained and sorted in pairs, with one healthy donor and one patient per experiment, so that batch effects were minimized. The sample holds a few counts of this clone. Its antigen is currently not known. The record has no base qualities; no much larger clone is one base away. The entire isolated RNA was reverse transcribed using the High Capacity cDNA Reverse Transcription Kit, and thus expressed TCRB transcripts were sequenced. Deep immunoSEQ sequencing was performed on naive, central memory and regulatory T cell samples, with an average of roughly 3.6 million total reads per sample. Sorted cells were lysed in RLT buffer and RNA was extracted with DNase-treated RNeasy Micro or Mini kits, depending on cell number. To prevent cross-contamination, each cell subset was processed individually, whereas patient and healthy donor samples were processed jointly. The immunoSEQ multiplex PCR was used to amplify TCRB sequences from cDNA, yielding 87-bp fragments that span the CDR3 region. Sequencing of the amplicons was performed on the Illumina HiSeq platform. The paper's processing steps were these. PCR bias was corrected computationally using synthetic template baselines, and reads within Hamming distance 2 were collapsed, with unmergeable singletons discarded. Reads were aligned against IMGT so that V, D and J genes, CDR3 length and insertions or deletions at six rearrangement sites could be assigned. Within each subset, clonotype counts were normalized to sorted cell number, after which true diversity and Gini coefficients were computed with the tcR R package. Repertoire sharing was quantified using the overlap coefficient calculated on TCRB nucleotide sequences. Not all clones reach the TCRdb copy of this immuneACCESS table, which keeps in-frame sequences only. Checked studies attribute under half of the gap to unresolved V genes and leave the rest unexplained. The D gene and trimming were derived from the DNA, and the V and J assignments and clone size from that table. Recorded for this sample are 300,000 to 350,000 clones; around 9.3% of them occurred a single time. Of the sample, approximately 1% falls within the top ten clones.

The CDR3 numbers 16 residues from cysteine through phenylalanine. The retained sequence is limited to the CDR3, 48 bases, with the frame set at the first base. The V end gives up 3 bases and the J end 1 base, leaving 7 bases in the junction not matched to a gene. From the germline V gene (reference sequence), CDR1 is SGHNT and CDR2 is YYREEE. The chain employs TRBV5-4 and TRBJ2-5, with 9 bases aligning to TRBD1. The material sequenced was central memory CD4+ T cells from blood. The sequence was collected from a man aged 25 to 45 with type 1 diabetes. The CDR3 has the sequence CASSWTGQGTQETQYF. The DNA sequence is given as TGTGCCAGCAGCTGGACCGGACAGGGGACCCAAGAGACCCAGTACTTC.